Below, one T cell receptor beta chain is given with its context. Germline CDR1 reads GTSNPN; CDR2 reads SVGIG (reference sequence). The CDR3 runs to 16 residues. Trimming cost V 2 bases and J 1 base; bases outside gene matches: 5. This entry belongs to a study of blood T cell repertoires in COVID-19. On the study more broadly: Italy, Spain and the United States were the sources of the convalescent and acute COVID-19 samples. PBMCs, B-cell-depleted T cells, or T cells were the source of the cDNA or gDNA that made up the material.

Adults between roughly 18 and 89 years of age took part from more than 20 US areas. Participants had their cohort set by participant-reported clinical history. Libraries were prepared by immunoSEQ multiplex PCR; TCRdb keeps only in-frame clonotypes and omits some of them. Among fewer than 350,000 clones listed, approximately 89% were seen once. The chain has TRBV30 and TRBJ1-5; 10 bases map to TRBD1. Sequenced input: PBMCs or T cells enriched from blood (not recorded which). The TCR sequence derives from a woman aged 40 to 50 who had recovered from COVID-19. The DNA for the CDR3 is TGTGCCTGGAGTCTGACAGGGGGCTGGAGCAATCAGCCCCAGCATTTT. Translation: CAWSLTGGWSNQPQHF. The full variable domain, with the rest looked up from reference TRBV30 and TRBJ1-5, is SQTIHQWPATLVQPVGSPLSLECTVEGTSNPNLYWYRQAAGRGLQLLFYSVGIGQISSEVPQNLSASRPQDRQFILSSKKLLLSDSGFYLCAWSLTGGWSNQPQHFGDGTRLSIL.